The entry that follows covers one T cell receptor (beta chain) sequence. Its antigen is undetermined. Patients were excluded if they had other autoimmune diseases or uncontrolled infections, and likewise if pregnancy or lactation applied. The data originate from a study of Graves' ophthalmopathy and Graves' hyperthyroidism. Study details: Stable hyperthyroidism meant no progression to ophthalmopathy within 18 months of follow-up.

V shed 5 bases and J 1 base; nucleotides not matched to a gene: 7. The CDR3 is made up of 16 amino acids. Germline V lookup: CDR1 KGHDR, CDR2 SFDVKD. Scientists amplified the TCR beta CDR3 regions from RNA transcripts. An opening RT-PCR round employed HTBI primers and preceded a second-round multiplex PCR. TCRdb re-called the multiplex PCR reads with MiXCR, one entry per CDR3 protein. This table has approximately 540,000 distinct CDR3 sequences, about 40% appearing once. The study, taken as a whole, reports: Blood was where most expanded thyroid clonotypes above 0.001 frequency also turned up.

The chain uses TRBV24-1 and TRBJ2-3, with TRBD1 matching over 8 bases. Sequencing used peripheral blood or thyroid tissue (not recorded which). The TCR sequence derives from an adult man with Graves' hyperthyroidism. The CDR3 coding sequence is TGTGCCACCAGTGGTCCGGGACAGGAAGGCACAGATACGCAGTATTTT. It is translated as CATSGPGQEGTDTQYF.